This T cell receptor beta chain is drawn from a study of T cell changes during pregnancy in multiple sclerosis. Assay: immunoSEQ multiplex PCR; the TCRdb copy retains only in-frame clones and omits some. This sample has about 57,000 clones, with 80% to 95% found just once. V was cut by 6 bases and J by 1 base, with 13 bases left in between. CDR1 MDHEN and CDR2 SYDVKM come from the germline V gene. The CDR3 runs 15 residues. The sample here was peripheral blood, taken after pregnancy. The clonotype originates from a female donor in good health, enrolled as a control in a pregnancy study. The chain links TRBV28 to TRBJ1-5, with D perhaps matching TRBD1 (5 bases). The CDR3 bases are TGTGCCAGCAGCTCGGGTGGGGCGAGCAATCAGCCCCAGCATTTT. Protein sequence: CASSSGGASNQPQHF. The variable domain in full, completed from reference TRBV28 and TRBJ1-5, reads DVKVTQSSRYLVKRTGEKVFLECVQDMDHENMFWYRQDPGLGLRLIYFSYDVKMKEKGDIPEGYSVSREKKERFSLILESASTNQTSMYLCASSSGGASNQPQHFGDGTRLSIL.